This T cell receptor beta chain derives from a study of blood T cell repertoires in COVID-19. In the study overall: The analysed material was cDNA or gDNA that came from T cells, B-cell-depleted T cells, or PBMCs.

While infection was still active, Seattle patients were enrolled and then followed longitudinally. The V end lost 7 bases, the J end lost 0 bases, and 4 bases lay between the germline ends. The CDR3 is made up of 13 amino acids. Original processing notes: Quantification of nucleated cells was approximated via reference gene primer amplification. Measured with immunoSEQ multiplex PCR; TCRdb has only the in-frame clones, and not every one. V, J and clone size reflect that table, while D and trimming were determined from the DNA. The table records 200,000 to 300,000 clones, about 93% of them present only once.

The chain recombines TRBV12-3 or TRBV12-4 with TRBJ1-6, with D hard to call. Sequenced: peripheral blood. The origin of this receptor is a man younger than 40 with COVID-19, enrolled during active disease. The CDR3 loop reads CASTSSYNSPLHF. CDR3 nucleotide sequence: TGTGCCAGCACCAGCTCCTATAATTCACCCCTCCACTTT.